Following are 3 T cell receptor beta chains from one sample sequenced in a study of vaccination and CD4 T cells after COVID-19. The Oncomine TCR Beta short-read assay sequenced DNA from cultured CD4+ T cells. TCRdb passed the PCR reads through MiXCR, listing each CDR3 protein once. The sample has some 21,000 distinct CDR3 sequences, about 50% seen once. Their antigen targets remain unknown. Indicated treatment: roughly ten-day PBMC culture with coronavirus spike peptide pools or control peptides (ViraFEST assay). The material sequenced was CD4+ T cells from blood, cultured in vitro. These receptors were obtained from a human donor who had recovered from COVID-19.

This rearrangement joins TRBV7-9 to TRBJ2-5; perhaps D is TRBD1 or TRBD2 (5 bases each). This CDR3 contains 14 residues. CDR1 is SEHNR and CDR2 is FQNEAQ in the germline V gene (reference sequence). V lost 0 bases to trimming and J lost 5 bases, with 10 bases between them. DNA of the CDR3: TGTGCCAGCAGCTTAGCGGGGACCACGGAGACCCAGTACTTC. It encodes CASSLAGTTETQYF.

This chain links TRBV5-1 with TRBJ1-3, with no clear D. The CDR3 has 16 amino acids. The V gene lost 4 bases and the J gene lost 0 bases, with 14 bases spanning the gap. CDR1 is SGHRS and CDR2 is YFSETQ in the germline V gene. The CDR3 here is CASSQTPTSSGNTIYF. CDR3 DNA sequence: TGCGCCAGCAGCCAGACGCCCACCAGCTCTGGAAACACCATATATTTT.

The chain links TRBV6-1 to TRBJ2-2; the D is unclear. Germline CDR1 MNHNS, CDR2 SASEGT. V was pared by 6 bases and J by 0 bases, with 11 bases between. CDR3 length: 15 residues. The CDR3 loop reads CASSNYQANTGELFF. CDR3 bases: TGTGCCAGCAGCAATTATCAGGCGAACACCGGGGAGCTGTTTTTT.